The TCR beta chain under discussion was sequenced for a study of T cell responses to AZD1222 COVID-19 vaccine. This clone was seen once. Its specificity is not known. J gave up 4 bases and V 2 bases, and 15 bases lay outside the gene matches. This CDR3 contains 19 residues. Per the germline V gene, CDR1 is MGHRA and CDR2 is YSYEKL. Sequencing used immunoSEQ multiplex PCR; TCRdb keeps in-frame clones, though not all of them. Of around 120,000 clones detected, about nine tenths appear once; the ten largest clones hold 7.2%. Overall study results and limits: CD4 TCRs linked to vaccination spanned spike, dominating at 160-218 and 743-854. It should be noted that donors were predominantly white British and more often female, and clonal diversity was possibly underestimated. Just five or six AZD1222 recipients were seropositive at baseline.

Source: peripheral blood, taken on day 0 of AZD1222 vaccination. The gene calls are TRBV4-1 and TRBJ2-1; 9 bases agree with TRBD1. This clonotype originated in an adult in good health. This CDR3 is CASSQFGGGTGYQYNEQFF. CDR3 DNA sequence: TGCGCCAGCAGCCAATTCGGGGGTGGGACAGGGTATCAGTACAATGAGCAGTTCTTC.